Following are 20 T cell receptor beta chains from one sample sequenced in a study of blood T cell repertoires in COVID-19. Assay used: immunoSEQ multiplex PCR; TCRdb lists only in-frame clones, some missing. The data contain approximately 230,000 clones, about 90% of them singletons. The material sequenced was peripheral blood. Receptor source: an elderly man with acute or convalescent COVID-19.

The rearrangement uses TRBV27 and TRBJ2-1; 7 nucleotides agree with TRBD2. CDR1 and CDR2 (germline): MNHEY, SMNVEV (reference sequence). The junction had 8 bases not matched to a gene; V was cut back by 5 bases and J by 7 bases. The CDR3 is 14 amino acids. In DNA, the CDR3 is TGTGCCAGCAGTGGGCTAGCGGAGCGGAATGAGCAGTTCTTC. Amino acid sequence: CASSGLAERNEQFF.

This sequence joins TRBV27 and TRBJ1-1; 8 bases are a match to TRBD1. The CDR3 sequence is 14 residues long. Germline V gene sequence: CDR1 MNHEY, CDR2 SMNVEV (reference sequence). V trimming: 3 bases; J trimming: 7 bases; junction bases outside the gene matches: 7. CDR3 bases: TGTGCCAGCAGTTTGAGCAGGGGGCACGTTGAAGCTTTCTTT. Translated, it gives CASSLSRGHVEAFF.

The chain employs TRBV6-2 or TRBV6-3 and TRBJ2-5; 7 bases map to TRBD1. With 4 bases clipped from V and 5 bases from J, the junction kept 10 bases outside the gene matches. The germline V gene encodes CDR1 MNHEY and CDR2 SVGEGT. The CDR3 sequence is 15 residues long. The CDR3 loop reads CASSSDRVPGETQYF. The DNA of the CDR3 is TGTGCCAGCAGTTCCGACAGGGTCCCGGGGGAGACCCAGTACTTC.

The genes are TRBV6-2 or TRBV6-3 and TRBJ2-7; 8 bases are shared with TRBD1. Germline V gene data show CDR1 as MNHEY and CDR2 as SVGEGT. The V gene end was trimmed by 5 bases and the J gene end by 5 bases; junction bases not matched to a gene: 11. The CDR3 is 15 amino acids. The CDR3 loop reads CASSRPGTGVNEQYF. The CDR3 DNA is TGTGCCAGCAGTAGGCCCGGGACAGGAGTCAACGAGCAGTACTTC.

This chain joins TRBV12-3 or TRBV12-4 and TRBJ2-4; D call uncertain. V gave up 7 bases and J gave up 5 bases, with 6 bases separating them. This CDR3 spans 11 amino acids. The CDR3, as DNA: TGTGCCAGCAAACAAGAAAACATTCAGTACTTC. Its protein is CASKQENIQYF.

This chain links TRBV11-3 with TRBJ2-1; perhaps TRBD2 as D (6 bases). This CDR3 has 18 residues. V was clipped by 6 bases and J by 0 bases, with 21 bases between them. Per germline, CDR1 SGHNT and CDR2 YENEEA. In DNA form, the CDR3 reads TGTGCCAGCAGTTCAGGAGGGTTGGGACCCATCTCCTACAATGAGCAGTTCTTC. This codes for CASSSGGLGPISYNEQFF.

CDR3 sequence reads: CASSRGLAGTGANVLTF. The CDR3 bases are TGTGCCAGCTCAAGGGGACTAGCGGGTACTGGGGCCAACGTCCTGACTTTC. The chain couples TRBV18 to TRBJ2-6; TRBD2 agrees at 12 bases. CDR1 and CDR2 (germline): KGHSH, LQKENI. There are 17 residues in the CDR3. The junction had 4 bases not matched to a gene; V was cut back by 5 bases and J by 2 bases. Full variable domain (remainder filled in from reference TRBV18 and TRBJ2-6): NAGVMQNPRHLVRRRGQEARLRCSPMKGHSHVYWYRQLPEEGLKFMVYLQKENIIDESGMPKERFSAEFPKEGPSILRIQQVVRGDSAAYFCASSRGLAGTGANVLTFGAGSRLTVL.

The rearrangement links TRBV28 to TRBJ2-2; the D gene is possibly TRBD1 (6 bases). Germline CDR1 MDHEN, CDR2 SYDVKM. Trimming shortened V by 7 bases and J by 3 bases, and 12 bases separated the two germline ends. The CDR3 runs 14 residues. The CDR3 DNA sequence: TGTGCCAGCACCGCCGCAGGGGACACCGGGGAGCTGTTTTTT. Amino acid sequence: CASTAAGDTGELFF.

This clone was detected a few times. The CDR3 is CASSESAGLRIGYTF. For the CDR3, the DNA is TGTGCCAGCAGTGAATCGGCAGGGCTAAGGATAGGCTACACCTTC. The V call is TRBV2, the J call TRBJ1-2, with D perhaps TRBD1 (5 bases). Germline V gives CDR1 SNHLY, CDR2 FYNNEI. There are 15 residues in the CDR3. Trimming cost V 2 bases and J 8 bases, with 18 bases left between them.

The gene calls are TRBV23-1 and TRBJ2-5; 8 positions agree with TRBD1. TRBV23-1 is annotated as an ORF whose role is uncertain. V gave up 3 bases and J gave up 4 bases; unmatched junction bases: 16. The CDR3 length is 18 residues. In DNA form, the CDR3 reads TGCGCCAGCAGTCAGCGGGACAGGCCATCGAGGCGGTCAGAGACCCAGTACTTC. It translates to CASSQRDRPSRRSETQYF.

This chain uses TRBV2 with TRBJ1-4; D may be TRBD1 (5 bases). The CDR3 has 15 amino acids. V was clipped by 2 bases and J by 7 bases, with 14 bases between them. CDR1 SNHLY and CDR2 FYNNEI come from the germline V gene. The CDR3 DNA reads TGTGCCAGCAGTGAAAGGATCCGGGGGGGTGAAAAACTGTTTTTT. Residues: CASSERIRGGEKLFF.

The chain couples TRBV12-5 to TRBJ2-1; D is uncertain. The V end was cut by 2 bases, the J end by 4 bases, with 3 bases between. Germline V gene data show CDR1 as LGHNT and CDR2 as FRNRAP. CDR3 length: 12 residues. Here the CDR3 reads CASGLSYNEQFF. CDR3 coding DNA: TGTGCTAGTGGTTTGTCGTACAATGAGCAGTTCTTC. Together with reference TRBV12-5 and TRBJ2-1, the CDR3 gives the full variable domain: DARVTQTPRHKVTEMGQEVTMRCQPILGHNTVFWYRQTMMQGLELLAYFRNRAPLDDSGMPKDRFSAEMPDATLATLKIQPSEPRDSAVYFCASGLSYNEQFFGPGTRLTVL.

V and J are TRBV11-1 and TRBJ1-1, with 8 positions matching TRBD1. Looked up from germline, CDR1 is SGHAT and CDR2 is FQDESV (reference sequence). V shed 1 base, J shed 5 bases, and the junction held 6 bases outside the gene matches. The CDR3 loop spans 15 amino acids. The CDR3 region has the DNA TGTGCCAGCAGCTTAGTTGAGACAGGGGCGACTGAAGCTTTCTTT. This gives the protein CASSLVETGATEAFF.

The chain employs TRBV11-2 and TRBJ1-1, with 8 bases identical to TRBD1. The trim removed 5 bases at V and 0 bases at J, leaving 8 bases unmatched. CDR1 and CDR2 (germline): SGHAT, FQNNGV. The CDR3 sequence is 16 residues long. The CDR3 region has the DNA TGTGCCAGCAGCCCTCGCAGGGGGCTCTTGAACACTGAAGCTTTCTTT. Translated: CASSPRRGLLNTEAFF.

The gene calls are TRBV11-3 and TRBJ2-1; perhaps TRBD2 as D (5 bases). Trimming cost V 5 bases and J 6 bases, with 11 bases left between them. This CDR3 region has 13 residues. Germline CDR1 and CDR2: SGHNT and YENEEA. The CDR3 coding sequence is TGTGCCAGCAGCCCGACACGGGGCAATGAGCAGTTCTTC. Amino acid sequence: CASSPTRGNEQFF.

In its sample, this clone was seen a few times. The gene calls are TRBV11-1 and TRBJ2-1, with a weak D call TRBD2 (6 bases). Germline CDR1 SGHAT, CDR2 FQDESV (reference sequence). V was trimmed by 6 bases and J by 8 bases, leaving 17 bases between them. The CDR3 totals 14 residues. Here the CDR3 reads CASRPGGSGYEQFF. In DNA form, the CDR3 reads TGTGCCAGCAGACCTGGGGGTAGCGGATATGAGCAGTTCTTC.

This chain uses TRBV19 with TRBJ2-7, with 11 bases lining up with TRBD2. The CDR3 spans 14 residues. With V trimmed by 5 bases and J by 6 bases, 6 bases remained unmatched. Germline lookup yields CDR1 LNHDA and CDR2 SQIVND (reference sequence). The CDR3 loop reads CASSQLAGGREQYF. CDR3 sequence (DNA): TGTGCCAGTAGTCAGCTAGCGGGAGGTCGCGAGCAGTACTTC.

V and J are TRBV5-4 and TRBJ2-7; 9 nucleotides match TRBD1. The germline CDR1 and CDR2 sequences are SGHNT and YYREEE (reference sequence). The junction had 5 bases not matched to a gene; V was cut back by 4 bases and J by 3 bases. This CDR3 contains 14 residues. This CDR3 reads CASSESGQGYEQYF. Written as DNA, the CDR3 is TGTGCCAGCAGCGAATCGGGACAGGGCTACGAGCAGTACTTC.

This clone was seen only once. The chain is built from TRBV5-1 and TRBJ1-3; D perhaps matches TRBD1 (6 bases). The V end was cut by 2 bases, the J end by 4 bases, with 10 bases between. The CDR3 covers 14 residues. Germline-derived CDR1 and CDR2 are SGHRS and YFSETQ. The DNA of the CDR3 is TGCGCCAGCAGCTTTGACAGGACCGGAAACACCATATATTTT. Protein sequence: CASSFDRTGNTIYF.

The chain links TRBV2 to TRBJ1-2; maybe TRBD1 (6 bases). Trimming shortened V by 3 bases and J by 4 bases, and 12 bases separated the two germline ends. This CDR3 region has 14 residues. Germline lookup yields CDR1 SNHLY and CDR2 FYNNEI. The CDR3 sequence: CASSDNRVGYGYTF. The CDR3 nucleotides are TGTGCCAGCAGTGACAACAGGGTGGGCTATGGCTACACCTTC.